This TCR beta chain comes out of a study of T cell repertoires and Cas9 in healthy adults. Study-level information: Multi-effector potency, cytotoxicity and lineage were assessed in SpCas9-reactive CD4 and CD8 T cells.

The data were produced by immunoSEQ multiplex PCR, yet TCRdb's version contains in-frame clones alone and is incomplete. The repertoire consists of tens of thousands of clones, with 90% occurring once and the leading ten covering approximately 0.69%. On this clone itself: Its antigen remains unknown.

Study-level results: SpCas9-reactive regulatory T cells reportedly mitigated SpCas9-reactive effector T cells in vitro.

This clonotype was sampled from a human donor in good health. Sequenced: CD4+ effector T cells (CD127+, CD25-, CD137-, CD154-) from PBMCs; culture status not recorded.

The chain's CDR3 is CSVGQTGNGETQYF. CDR3 sequence (DNA): TGCAGCGTTGGACAGACTGGAAACGGGGAGACCCAGTACTTC. The V gene is TRBV29-1, the J gene TRBJ2-5, with D perhaps matching TRBD1 (5 bases). Between the trimmed V and J ends, which lost 4 bases and 5 bases, there was a span of 17 bases. Germline assignment: CDR1 SQVTM and CDR2 ANQGSEA. The CDR3 extends over 14 amino acids. Full variable domain (rest looked up from reference TRBV29-1 and TRBJ2-5): SAVISQKPSRDICQRGTSLTIQCQVDSQVTMMFWYRQQPGQSLTLIATANQGSEATYESGFVIDKFPISRPNLTFSTLTVSNMSPEDSSIYLCSVGQTGNGETQYFGPGTRLLVL.